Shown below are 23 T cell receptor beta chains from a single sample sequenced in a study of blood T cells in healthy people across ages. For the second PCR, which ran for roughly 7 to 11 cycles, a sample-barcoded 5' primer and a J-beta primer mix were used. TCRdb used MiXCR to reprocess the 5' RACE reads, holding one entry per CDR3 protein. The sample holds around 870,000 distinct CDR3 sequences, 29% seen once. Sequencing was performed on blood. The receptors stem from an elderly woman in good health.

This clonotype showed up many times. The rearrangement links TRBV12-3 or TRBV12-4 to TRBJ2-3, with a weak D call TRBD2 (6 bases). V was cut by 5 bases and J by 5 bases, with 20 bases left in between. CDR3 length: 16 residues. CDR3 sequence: CASSLHDAGTQDTQYF. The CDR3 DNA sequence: TGTGCCAGCAGTCTCCACGACGCCGGGACTCAAGATACGCAGTATTTT.

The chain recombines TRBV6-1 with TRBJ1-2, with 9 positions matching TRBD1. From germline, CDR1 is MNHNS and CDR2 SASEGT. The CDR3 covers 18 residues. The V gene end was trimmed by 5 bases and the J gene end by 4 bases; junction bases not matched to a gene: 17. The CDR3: CASSQVRPLTGGGYGYTF. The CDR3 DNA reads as TGTGCCAGCAGTCAAGTACGACCCCTGACAGGGGGTGGCTATGGCTACACCTTC.

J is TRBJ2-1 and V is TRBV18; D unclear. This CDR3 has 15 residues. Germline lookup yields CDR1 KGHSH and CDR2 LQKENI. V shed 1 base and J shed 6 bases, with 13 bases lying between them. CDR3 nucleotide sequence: TGTGCCAGCTCACCACAGCGAAGGCGGACCAATGAGCAGTTCTTC. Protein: CASSPQRRRTNEQFF.

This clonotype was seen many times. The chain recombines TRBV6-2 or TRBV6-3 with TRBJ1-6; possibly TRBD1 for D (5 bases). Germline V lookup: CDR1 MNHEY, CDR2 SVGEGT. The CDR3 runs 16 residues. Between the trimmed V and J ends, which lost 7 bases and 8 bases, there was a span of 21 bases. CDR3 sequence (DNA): TGTGCCAGCACGGTGAAAGGGACGGGGCGACATTCACCCCTCCACTTT. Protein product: CASTVKGTGRHSPLHF.

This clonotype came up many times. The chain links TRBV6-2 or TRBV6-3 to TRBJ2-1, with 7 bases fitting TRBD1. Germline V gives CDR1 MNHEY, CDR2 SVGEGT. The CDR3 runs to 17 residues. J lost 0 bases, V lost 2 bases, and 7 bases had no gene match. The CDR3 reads CASSYIGTASSYNEQFF. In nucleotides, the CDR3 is TGTGCCAGCAGTTACATCGGGACAGCGAGCTCCTACAATGAGCAGTTCTTC.

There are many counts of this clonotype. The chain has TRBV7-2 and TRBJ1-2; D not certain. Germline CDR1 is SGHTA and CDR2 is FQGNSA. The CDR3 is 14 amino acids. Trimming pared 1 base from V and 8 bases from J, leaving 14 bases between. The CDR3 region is CASSLESHRGGYTF. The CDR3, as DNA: TGTGCCAGCAGCTTAGAAAGCCACAGAGGCGGCTACACCTTC.

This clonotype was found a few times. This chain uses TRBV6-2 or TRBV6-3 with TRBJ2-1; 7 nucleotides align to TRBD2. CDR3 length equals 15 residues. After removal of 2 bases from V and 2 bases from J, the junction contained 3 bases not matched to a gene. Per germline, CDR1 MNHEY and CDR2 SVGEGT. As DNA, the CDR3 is TGTGCCAGCAGTTACGAGCGGGGACCCTACAATGAGCAGTTCTTC. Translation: CASSYERGPYNEQFF.

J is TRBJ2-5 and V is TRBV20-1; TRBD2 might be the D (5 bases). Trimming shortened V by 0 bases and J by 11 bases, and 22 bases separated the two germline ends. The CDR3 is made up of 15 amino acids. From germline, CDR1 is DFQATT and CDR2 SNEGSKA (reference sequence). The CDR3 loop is CSARDRGQLNDEQYF. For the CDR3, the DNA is TGCAGTGCTAGAGATCGCGGGCAGCTGAATGATGAGCAGTACTTC.

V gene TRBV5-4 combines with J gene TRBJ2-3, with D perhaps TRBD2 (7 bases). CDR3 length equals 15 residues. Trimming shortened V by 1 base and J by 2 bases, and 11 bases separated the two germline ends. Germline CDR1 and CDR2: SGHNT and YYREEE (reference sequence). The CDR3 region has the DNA TGTGCCAGCAGCTTGTTGGGGGGGCCCACAGATACGCAGTATTTT. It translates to CASSLLGGPTDTQYF.

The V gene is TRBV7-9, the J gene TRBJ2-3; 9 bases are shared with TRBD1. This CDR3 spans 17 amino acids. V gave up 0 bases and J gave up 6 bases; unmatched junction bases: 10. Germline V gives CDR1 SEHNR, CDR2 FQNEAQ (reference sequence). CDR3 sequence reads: CASSLAGRDRVGDTQYF. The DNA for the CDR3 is TGTGCCAGCAGCTTAGCGGGTCGGGACAGGGTCGGGGATACGCAGTATTTT.

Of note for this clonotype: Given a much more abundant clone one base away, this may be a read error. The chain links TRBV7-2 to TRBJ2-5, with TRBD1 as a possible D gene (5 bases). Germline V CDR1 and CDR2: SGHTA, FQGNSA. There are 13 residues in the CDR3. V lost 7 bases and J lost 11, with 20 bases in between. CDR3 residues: CASISVRGNEQYF. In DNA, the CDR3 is TGTGCCAGCATCTCGGTTAGGGGCAATGAGCAGTACTTC.

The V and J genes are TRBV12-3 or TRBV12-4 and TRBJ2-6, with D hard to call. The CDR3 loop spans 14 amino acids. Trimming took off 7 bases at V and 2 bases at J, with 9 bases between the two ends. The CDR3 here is CASKRPPGANVLTF. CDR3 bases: TGTGCCAGCAAACGTCCTCCTGGGGCCAACGTCCTGACTTTC.

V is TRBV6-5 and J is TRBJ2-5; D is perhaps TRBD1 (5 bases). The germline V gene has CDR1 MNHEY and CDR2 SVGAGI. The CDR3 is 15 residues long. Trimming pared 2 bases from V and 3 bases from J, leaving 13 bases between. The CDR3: CASSYGPWGKETQYF. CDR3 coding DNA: TGTGCCAGCAGTTACGGCCCTTGGGGCAAAGAGACCCAGTACTTC.

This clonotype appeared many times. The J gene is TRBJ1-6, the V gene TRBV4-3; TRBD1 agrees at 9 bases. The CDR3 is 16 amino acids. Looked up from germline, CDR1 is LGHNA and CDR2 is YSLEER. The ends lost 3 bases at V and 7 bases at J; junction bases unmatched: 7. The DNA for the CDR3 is TGCGCCAGCAGCCAGACCGGGACAGGGCCAAATTCACCCCTCCACTTT. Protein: CASSQTGTGPNSPLHF.

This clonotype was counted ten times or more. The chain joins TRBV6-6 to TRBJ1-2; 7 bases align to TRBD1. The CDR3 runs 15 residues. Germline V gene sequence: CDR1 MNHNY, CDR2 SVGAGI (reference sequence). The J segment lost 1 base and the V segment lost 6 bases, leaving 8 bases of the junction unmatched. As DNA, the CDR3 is TGTGCCAGCAGCCAACTTGGGACAGATAACTATGGCTACACCTTC. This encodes CASSQLGTDNYGYTF.

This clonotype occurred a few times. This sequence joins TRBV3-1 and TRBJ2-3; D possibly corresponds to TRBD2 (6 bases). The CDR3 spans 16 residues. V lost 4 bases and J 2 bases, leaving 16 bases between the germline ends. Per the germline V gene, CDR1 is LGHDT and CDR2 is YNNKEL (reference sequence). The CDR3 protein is CASSRGVGGNTDTQYF. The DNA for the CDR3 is TGTGCCAGCAGCCGGGGGGTCGGCGGGAACACAGATACGCAGTATTTT.

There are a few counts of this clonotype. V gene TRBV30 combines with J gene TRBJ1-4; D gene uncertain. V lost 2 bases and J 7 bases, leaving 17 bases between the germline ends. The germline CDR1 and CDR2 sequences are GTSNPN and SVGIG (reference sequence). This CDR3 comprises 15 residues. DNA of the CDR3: TGTGCCTGGAGTATTGCGGTGTTCCCCGGTGAAAAACTGTTTTTT. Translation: CAWSIAVFPGEKLFF.

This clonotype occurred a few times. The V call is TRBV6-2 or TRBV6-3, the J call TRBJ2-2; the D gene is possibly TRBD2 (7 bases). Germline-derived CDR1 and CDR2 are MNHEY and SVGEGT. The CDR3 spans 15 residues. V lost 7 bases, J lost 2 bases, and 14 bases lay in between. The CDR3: CASKGGAVNTGELFF. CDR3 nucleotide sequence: TGTGCCAGCAAGGGGGGGGCGGTCAACACCGGGGAGCTGTTTTTT.

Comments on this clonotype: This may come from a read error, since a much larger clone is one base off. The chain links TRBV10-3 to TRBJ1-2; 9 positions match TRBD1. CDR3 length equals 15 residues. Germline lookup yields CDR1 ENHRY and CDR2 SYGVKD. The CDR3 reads CVISEGQGRNYGYTF. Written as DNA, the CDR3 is TGTGTCATCAGTGAGGGACAGGGACGTAACTATGGCTACACCTTC.

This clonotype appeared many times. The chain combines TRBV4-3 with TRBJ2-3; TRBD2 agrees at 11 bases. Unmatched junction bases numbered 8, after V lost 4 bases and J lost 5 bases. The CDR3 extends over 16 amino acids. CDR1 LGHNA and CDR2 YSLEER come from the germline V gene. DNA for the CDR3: TGCGCCAGCAGCCGCAGTAGCGGGGGGGCGGTAGATACGCAGTATTTT. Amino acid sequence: CASSRSSGGAVDTQYF.

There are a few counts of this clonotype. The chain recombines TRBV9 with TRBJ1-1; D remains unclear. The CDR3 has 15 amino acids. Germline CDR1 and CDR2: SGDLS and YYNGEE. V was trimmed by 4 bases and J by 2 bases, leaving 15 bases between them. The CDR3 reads CASSPSGGYNTEAFF. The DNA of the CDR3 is TGTGCCAGCAGCCCCTCCGGCGGCTACAACACTGAAGCTTTCTTT.

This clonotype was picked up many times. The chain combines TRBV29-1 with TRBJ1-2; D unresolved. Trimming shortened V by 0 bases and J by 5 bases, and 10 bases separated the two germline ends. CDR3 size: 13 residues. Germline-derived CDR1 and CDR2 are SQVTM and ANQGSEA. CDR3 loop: CSVEDREDYGYTF. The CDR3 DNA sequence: TGCAGCGTTGAAGATCGGGAGGATTATGGCTACACCTTC.

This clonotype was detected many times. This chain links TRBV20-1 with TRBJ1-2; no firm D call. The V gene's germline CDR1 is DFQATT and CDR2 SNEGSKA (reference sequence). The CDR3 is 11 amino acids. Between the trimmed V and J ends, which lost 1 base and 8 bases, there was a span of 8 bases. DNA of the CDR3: TGCAGTGCTAGAGGTTCATGGGGCTACACCTTC. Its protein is CSARGSWGYTF.